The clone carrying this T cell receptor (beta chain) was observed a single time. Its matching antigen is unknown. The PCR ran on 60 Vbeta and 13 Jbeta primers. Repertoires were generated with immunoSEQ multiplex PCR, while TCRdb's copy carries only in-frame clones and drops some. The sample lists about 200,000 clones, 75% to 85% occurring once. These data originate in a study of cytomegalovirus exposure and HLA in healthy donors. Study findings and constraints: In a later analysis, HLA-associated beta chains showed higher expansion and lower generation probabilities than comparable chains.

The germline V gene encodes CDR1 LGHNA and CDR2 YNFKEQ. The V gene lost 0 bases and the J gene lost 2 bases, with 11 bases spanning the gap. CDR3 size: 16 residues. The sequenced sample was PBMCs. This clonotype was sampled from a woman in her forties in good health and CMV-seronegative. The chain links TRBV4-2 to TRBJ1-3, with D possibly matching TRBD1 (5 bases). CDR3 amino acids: CASSQEVSGTGNTIYF. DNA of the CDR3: TGTGCCAGCAGCCAAGAAGTATCAGGGACTGGAAACACCATATATTTT.